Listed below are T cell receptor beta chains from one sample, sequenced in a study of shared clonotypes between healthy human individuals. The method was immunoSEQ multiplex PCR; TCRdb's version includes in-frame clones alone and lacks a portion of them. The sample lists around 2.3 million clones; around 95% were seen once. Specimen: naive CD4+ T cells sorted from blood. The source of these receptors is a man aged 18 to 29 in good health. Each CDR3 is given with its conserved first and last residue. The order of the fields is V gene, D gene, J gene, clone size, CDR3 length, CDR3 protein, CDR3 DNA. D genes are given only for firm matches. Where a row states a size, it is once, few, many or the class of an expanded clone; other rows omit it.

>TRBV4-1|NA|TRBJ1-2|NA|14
CASSYSGTLNGYTF
TGCGCCAGCAGCTACTCCGGGACACTTAATGGCTACACCTTC
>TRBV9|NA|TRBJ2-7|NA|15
CASSVDPGLPYEQYF
TGTGCCAGCAGCGTAGACCCAGGACTTCCCTACGAGCAGTACTTC
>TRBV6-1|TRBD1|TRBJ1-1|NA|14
CASRQGQANTEAFF
TGTGCCAGCCGACAGGGACAAGCAAACACTGAAGCTTTCTTT
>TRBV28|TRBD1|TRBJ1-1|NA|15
CASSRGGQGAPEAFF
TGTGCCAGCAGCAGAGGTGGACAGGGGGCACCTGAAGCTTTCTTT
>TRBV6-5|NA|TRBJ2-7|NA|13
CATARGTHYEQYF
TGTGCCACCGCTCGGGGGACTCACTACGAGCAGTACTTC
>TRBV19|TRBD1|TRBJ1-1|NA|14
CASSVQGGAAEAFF
TGTGCCAGTAGTGTTCAAGGGGGCGCGGCTGAAGCTTTCTTT
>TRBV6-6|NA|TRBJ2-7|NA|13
CASSYAGSYEQYF
TGTGCCAGCAGTTACGCAGGGTCCTACGAGCAGTACTTC
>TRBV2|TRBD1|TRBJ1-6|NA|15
CASIRGGQGDSPLHF
TGTGCCAGCATAAGGGGGGGACAGGGGGATTCACCCCTCCACTTT
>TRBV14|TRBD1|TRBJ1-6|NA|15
CASSQGTGRNSPLHF
TGTGCCAGCAGCCAGGGGACAGGGAGGAATTCACCCCTCCACTTT
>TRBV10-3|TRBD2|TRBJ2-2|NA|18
CAISESPEGLGHTGELFF
TGTGCCATCAGTGAGTCCCCGGAGGGACTAGGCCACACCGGGGAGCTGTTTTTT
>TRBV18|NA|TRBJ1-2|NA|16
CASSPPGVESNYGYTF
TGTGCCAGCTCACCACCGGGGGTAGAGTCTAACTATGGCTACACCTTC
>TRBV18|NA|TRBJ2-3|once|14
CASSRDFSTDTQYF
TGTGCCAGCTCCAGGGACTTCTCCACAGATACGCAGTATTTT
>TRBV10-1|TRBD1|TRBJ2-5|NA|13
CASSRQGRETQYF
TGCGCCAGCTCCCGACAGGGTCGGGAGACCCAGTACTTC
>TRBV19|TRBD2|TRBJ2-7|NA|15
CASTSYTSGGYEQYF
TGTGCCAGTACCTCATATACTAGCGGGGGCTACGAGCAGTACTTC